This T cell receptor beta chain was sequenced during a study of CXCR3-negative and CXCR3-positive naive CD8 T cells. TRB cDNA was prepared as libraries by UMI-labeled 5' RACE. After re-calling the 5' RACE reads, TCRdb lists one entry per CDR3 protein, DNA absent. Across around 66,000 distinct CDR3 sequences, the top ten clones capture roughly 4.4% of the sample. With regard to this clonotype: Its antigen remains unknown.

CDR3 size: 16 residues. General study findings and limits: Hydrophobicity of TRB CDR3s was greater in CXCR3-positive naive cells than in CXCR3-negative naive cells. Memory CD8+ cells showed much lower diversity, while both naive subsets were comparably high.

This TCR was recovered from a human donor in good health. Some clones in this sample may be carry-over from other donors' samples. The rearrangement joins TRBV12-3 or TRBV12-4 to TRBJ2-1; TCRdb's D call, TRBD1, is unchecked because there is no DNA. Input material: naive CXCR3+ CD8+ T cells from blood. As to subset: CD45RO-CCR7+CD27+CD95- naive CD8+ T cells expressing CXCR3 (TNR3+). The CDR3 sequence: CASTLGGGVTYNEQFF.